The following is a TCR beta chain sequence with its context. The antigen is unknown. The study isolated at least 6.5 million PBMCs from each sample. This sample was taken from a study of blood T cells in healthy people across ages. Study results and limitations: Per million T cells, the diversity of TCR beta decreased roughly linearly as age advanced. Unsorted PBMCs prevented conclusive naive versus antigen-experienced comparison. Naive CD4+ cells and diversity were both higher in long-lived donors than in aged donors.

CDR3 length: 13 residues. Germline V gene data show CDR1 as LGHDT and CDR2 as YNNKEL (reference sequence). Trimming took off 0 bases at V and 4 bases at J, with 7 bases between the two ends. For the second PCR, which ran for roughly 7 to 11 cycles, a sample-barcoded 5' primer and a J-beta primer mix were used. TCRdb analysed the 5' RACE reads with MiXCR anew, one entry per CDR3 protein. Of roughly 800,000 distinct CDR3 sequences in the sample, roughly 35% were seen once. The source is a man younger than 30 in good health. The V and J genes are TRBV3-1 and TRBJ2-7, with D uncertain. Sequenced sample: blood. CDR3 amino acids: CASSQEKGYEQYF. The DNA of the CDR3 is TGTGCCAGCAGCCAAGAGAAGGGATACGAGCAGTACTTC.